This T cell receptor (beta chain) was identified during a study of T cells in Graves' hyperthyroidism and ophthalmopathy. Study conclusions and caveats: A 13 V-J model separated ophthalmopathy from stable hyperthyroidism. Within blood appeared most thyroid clonotypes that had expanded above 0.001.

There were TCR beta CDR3 regions amplified from RNA transcripts. The HTBI primer set drove a first-round RT-PCR of the TCR CDR3. TCRdb passed the multiplex PCR reads through MiXCR, listing each CDR3 protein once. This repertoire shows 550,000 to 600,000 distinct CDR3 sequences, over 12% found once; its top ten account for 7% to 9%. To note about this clonotype: Its antigen is as yet unknown.

For ophthalmopathy patients, the Clinical Activity Score was at least 3 and the NOSPECS grade at least 4; duration was under 3 months. This sample holds PBMCs from less than 11 ml fresh peripheral blood. The V segment lost 3 bases and the J segment 7 bases; nucleotides outside the gene matches: 10. Germline assignment: CDR1 MDHEN and CDR2 SYDVKM. The CDR3 spans 15 residues. Sequencing was performed on blood. The sequence was obtained from a woman between 18 and 29 years old with Graves' ophthalmopathy. The J gene is TRBJ2-7, the V gene TRBV28, with 9 positions matching TRBD2. CDR3 region: CASSFLREGLEEQYF. In DNA, the CDR3 is TGTGCCAGCAGTTTTCTGCGGGAGGGGCTAGAGGAGCAGTACTTC.